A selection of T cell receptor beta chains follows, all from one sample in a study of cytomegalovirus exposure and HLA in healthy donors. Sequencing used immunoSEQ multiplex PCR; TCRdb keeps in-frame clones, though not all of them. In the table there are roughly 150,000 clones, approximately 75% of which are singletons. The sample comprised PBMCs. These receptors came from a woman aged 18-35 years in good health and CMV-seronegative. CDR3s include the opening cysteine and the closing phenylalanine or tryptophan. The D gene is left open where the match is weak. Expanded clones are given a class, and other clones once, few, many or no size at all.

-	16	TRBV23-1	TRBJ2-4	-	TGCGCCAGCAGTCCCCGACAGGTTAGAGCCAAAAACATTCAGTACTTC	CASSPRQVRAKNIQYF
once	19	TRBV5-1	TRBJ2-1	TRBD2	TGCGCCAGCAGCTTGGTGGGACTAGCGGGGGGGAGCTCCTACAATGAGCAGTTCTTC	CASSLVGLAGGSSYNEQFF
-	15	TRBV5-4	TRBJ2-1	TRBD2	TGTGCCAGCAGCCCAACTAGCGGGGGGTCGGGTGAGCAGTTCTTC	CASSPTSGGSGEQFF
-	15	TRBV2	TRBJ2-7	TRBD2	TGTGCCAGCAGCGGACTAGCGGTTTTATCCTACGAGCAGTACTTC	CASSGLAVLSYEQYF
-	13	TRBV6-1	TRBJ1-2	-	TGTGCCAGCAGTGTGACAGGTTACATGGGCTACACCTTC	CASSVTGYMGYTF
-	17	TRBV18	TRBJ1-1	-	TGTGCCAGCTCACCTCTGGTAACATTTTCGGAGGGCACTGAAGCTTTCTTT	CASSPLVTFSEGTEAFF
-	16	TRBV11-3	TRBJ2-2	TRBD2	TGTGCCAGCAGCCTGGGGCTAGCGGGAGCTACCGGGGAGCTGTTTTTT	CASSLGLAGATGELFF
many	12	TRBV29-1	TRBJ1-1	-	TGCAGCGACCGAGGATGGAACACTGAAGCTTTCTTT	CSDRGWNTEAFF
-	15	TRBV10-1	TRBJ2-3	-	TGCGCCAGCAGTGAGTCGAGTCACGCAACAGATACGCAGTATTTT	CASSESSHATDTQYF
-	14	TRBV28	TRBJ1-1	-	TGTGCCAGCCGGCGAGGTGGTGGTCGTACTGAAGCTTTCTTT	CASRRGGGRTEAFF
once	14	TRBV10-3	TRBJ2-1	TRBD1	TGTGCCATCAGTGGGCAGCAGGGGGTCAATGAGCAGTTCTTC	CAISGQQGVNEQFF
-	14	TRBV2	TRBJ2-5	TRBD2	TGTGCCAGCAGTTGGACTAGCGGGTTAGAGACCCAGTACTTC	CASSWTSGLETQYF
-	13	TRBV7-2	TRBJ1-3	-	TGTGCCAGCAGGCTCCTAGGAGGGAACACCATATATTTT	CASRLLGGNTIYF
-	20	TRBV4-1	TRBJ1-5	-	TGCGCCAGCAGCCAAGATGAGGGGGTAAGGTTAGAAGTTAGCAATCAGCCCCAGCATTTT	CASSQDEGVRLEVSNQPQHF
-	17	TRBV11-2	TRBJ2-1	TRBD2	TGTGCCAGCAGACCAATATTACTAGCGGGGGGGCCTGATGAGCAGTTCTTC	CASRPILLAGGPDEQFF